Described below is a single T cell receptor beta chain sequence and its context. This sample was included in a study of blood T cell repertoires in COVID-19. In the authors' methods: Reference gene primer amplification gave estimated nucleated cell counts. TCRdb keeps only in-frame clones here, not all; method: immunoSEQ multiplex PCR. The V and J calls and the clone size are those of that table, but D and trimming were determined from the DNA. The sample includes about 50,000 clones, around 87% of them seen just once. Germline CDR1 reads SGHRS; CDR2 reads YFSETQ. The CDR3 spans 16 residues. V was clipped by 4 bases and J by 2 bases; unmatched bases: 8.

V is TRBV5-1 and J is TRBJ2-1; TRBD1 agrees at 8 bases. Specimen: peripheral blood. The TCR sequence derives from a woman older than 75 with COVID-19, enrolled during active disease. The CDR3 is CASSRTTGEAYNEQFF. In DNA, the CDR3 is TGCGCCAGCAGCCGAACGACAGGGGAGGCCTACAATGAGCAGTTCTTC. Full variable domain (rest looked up from reference TRBV5-1 and TRBJ2-1): KAGVTQTPRYLIKTRGQQVTLSCSPISGHRSVSWYQQTPGQGLQFLFEYFSETQRNKGNFPGRFSGRQFSNSRSEMNVSTLELGDSALYLCASSRTTGEAYNEQFFGPGTRLTVL.